A selection of T cell receptor beta chains follows, all from one sample in a study of blood T cell repertoires in COVID-19. Produced via immunoSEQ multiplex PCR; TCRdb's table is partial and in-frame only. The table lists around 300,000 clones, about 90% of them singletons. The sample comprised PBMCs or T cells enriched from blood (not recorded which). These receptors were taken from a man aged 25-40 years who had recovered from COVID-19. CDR3s include the opening cysteine and the closing phenylalanine or tryptophan. D genes are given only for firm matches. Not all rows give a size; the values are once, few, many and, for expanded clones, a class.

CDR3aa: CAGGRSYGYTF
CDR3nt: TGTGCCGGAGGACGTAGCTATGGCTACACCTTC
j_gene: TRBJ1-2
v_gene: TRBV28
d_gene: NA
abundance: NA

CDR3aa: CSVELYSGNTIYF
CDR3nt: TGCAGCGTTGAACTCTACTCTGGAAACACCATATATTTT
j_gene: TRBJ1-3
v_gene: TRBV29-1
d_gene: NA
abundance: NA

CDR3aa: CASTTSGGGQPQHF
CDR3nt: TGTGCCAGCACCACCTCAGGGGGCGGTCAGCCCCAGCATTTT
j_gene: TRBJ1-5
v_gene: TRBV7-9
d_gene: TRBD1
abundance: NA

CDR3aa: CASSPRGQGFSPLHF
CDR3nt: TGTGCCAGCAGTCCCCGGGGACAGGGGTTTTCACCCCTCCACTTT
j_gene: TRBJ1-6
v_gene: TRBV6-2/TRBV6-3
d_gene: TRBD1
abundance: NA

CDR3aa: CASSISGLGSYNEQFF
CDR3nt: TGTGCCAGTAGTATATCCGGGTTAGGCTCCTACAATGAGCAGTTCTTC
j_gene: TRBJ2-1
v_gene: TRBV19
d_gene: NA
abundance: NA

CDR3aa: CASSYSIGTKQFF
CDR3nt: TGTGCCAGCAGTTACAGTATCGGGACTAAGCAGTTCTTC
j_gene: TRBJ2-1
v_gene: TRBV6-2/TRBV6-3
d_gene: TRBD2
abundance: once

CDR3aa: CASSAGLPQETQYF
CDR3nt: TGTGCCAGCAGCGCGGGACTTCCACAAGAGACCCAGTACTTC
j_gene: TRBJ2-5
v_gene: TRBV9
d_gene: NA
abundance: once

CDR3aa: CASSDPEHRVGVRETQYF
CDR3nt: TGTGCCAGCAGTGACCCCGAGCACAGGGTAGGGGTTCGGGAGACCCAGTACTTC
j_gene: TRBJ2-5
v_gene: TRBV6-4
d_gene: NA
abundance: NA

CDR3aa: CASSAITRGLRTGELFF
CDR3nt: TGTGCCAGCAGTGCGATCACCAGGGGGCTCAGGACCGGGGAGCTGTTTTTT
j_gene: TRBJ2-2
v_gene: TRBV28
d_gene: TRBD1
abundance: few

CDR3aa: CASSLLEGFHTEAFF
CDR3nt: TGTGCCAGCAGTTTATTAGAGGGATTTCACACTGAAGCTTTCTTT
j_gene: TRBJ1-1
v_gene: TRBV28
d_gene: NA
abundance: NA

CDR3aa: CSASLLHF
CDR3nt: TGCAGTGCTAGTCTCCTCCACTTT
j_gene: TRBJ1-6
v_gene: TRBV20-1
d_gene: NA
abundance: NA

CDR3aa: CASSGQVGEAFF
CDR3nt: TGTGCCAGCTCCGGACAGGTTGGTGAAGCTTTCTTT
j_gene: TRBJ1-1
v_gene: TRBV18
d_gene: TRBD1
abundance: NA

CDR3aa: CAWRARTGAGGNQPQHF
CDR3nt: TGTGCCTGGAGAGCTAGAACAGGGGCCGGGGGCAATCAGCCCCAGCATTTT
j_gene: TRBJ1-5
v_gene: TRBV30
d_gene: TRBD1
abundance: NA

CDR3aa: CAISPGANEKLFF
CDR3nt: TGTGCCATCAGCCCAGGGGCTAATGAAAAACTGTTTTTT
j_gene: TRBJ1-4
v_gene: TRBV10-3
d_gene: NA
abundance: NA

CDR3aa: CASSRTVPPYEQYF
CDR3nt: TGTGCCAGCAGCCGGACAGTTCCACCCTACGAGCAGTACTTC
j_gene: TRBJ2-7
v_gene: TRBV11-2
d_gene: NA
abundance: once

CDR3aa: CASSLGQAYNEQFF
CDR3nt: TGCGCCAGCAGCTTAGGACAGGCCTACAATGAGCAGTTCTTC
j_gene: TRBJ2-1
v_gene: TRBV5-1
d_gene: TRBD1
abundance: once

CDR3aa: CASSQFGQEDTEAFF
CDR3nt: TGTGCCAGCAGCCAATTCGGACAGGAGGACACTGAAGCTTTCTTT
j_gene: TRBJ1-1
v_gene: TRBV4-2
d_gene: TRBD1
abundance: NA

CDR3aa: CAISANSGGGETQYF
CDR3nt: TGTGCCATCAGTGCGAATAGCGGGGGAGGAGAGACCCAGTACTTC
j_gene: TRBJ2-5
v_gene: TRBV10-3
d_gene: TRBD2
abundance: NA